In this sample, the clone carrying this T cell receptor beta chain turned up a few times. This sample stems from a study of response to subunit inactivated influenza vaccine. V was trimmed by 1 base and J by 7 bases, leaving 14 bases between them. Per the germline V gene, CDR1 is SGHVS and CDR2 is FQNEAQ. The CDR3 has 15 amino acids. TCRdb re-analysed the RT-PCR reads in MiXCR, keeping a single row per CDR3 protein. In the table there are approximately 170,000 distinct CDR3 sequences, over 9.5% of which are singletons. Another study also made use of these data, one on T cells expressing NK-cell markers. This second study notes: Beta-chain TCR cDNA was generated via 5'RACE template switching with UMIs. Sequenced donors, eight in total, included seven who were HCMV-seropositive and one who was seronegative. These clonotypes also led the CD3+CD56-NKG2C+ fraction in several donors. It is unclear if expanded NKG2C-expressing clones target HCMV antigens.

The specimen comprised CD8+ T cells sorted from PBMCs, sampled roughly 12 days after vaccination. This receptor was obtained from a man aged 50 to 59 who received an inactivated influenza vaccine. This sequence joins TRBV7-8 and TRBJ2-1, with TRBD1 as a possible D gene (5 bases). The CDR3, as DNA: TGTGCCAGCAGCTTAGGGCCCAGGGATTGGAATGAGCAGTTCTTC. The encoded protein is CASSLGPRDWNEQFF.